This entry lists 24 T cell receptor beta chains sequenced from one sample in a study of T cell clonality in common variable immunodeficiency. This table comes from immunoSEQ multiplex PCR, and its TCRdb copy is limited to in-frame clones, with some not included. Captured here are over 15,000 clones, none seen once; the top ten comprise approximately 7%. Antigen specificity for these receptors is unknown. General study findings and limits: In common variable immunodeficiency, TCR beta chains reportedly carried fewer deletions and N-nucleotide insertions.

Sequenced: peripheral blood mononuclear cells. The source is a human donor with common variable immunodeficiency.

This clone has ten or more counts. The sequenced fragment ends 3 residues before the CDR3 boundary, so the rest is inferred from the germline J gene. This chain uses TRBV18 with TRBJ2-4; a weak D match, TRBD1 (6 bases). V lost 1 base and J 8 bases, leaving 6 bases between the germline ends. CDR1 KGHSH and CDR2 LQKENI come from the germline V gene. The CDR3 is 12 residues long. The CDR3 loop reads CASSPQGDIQYF. The part of the CDR3 DNA that was read is TGTGCCAGCTCACCACAGGGGGACATT.

The CDR3 loop is CASSPLGTNTGELFF. CDR3 DNA (partial): TGTGCCAGTAGCCCCCTAGGTACGAACACCGGGGAG. The chain has TRBV19 and TRBJ2-2; D not resolved. With the read ending 3 residues before the CDR3 end, the germline J gene is used to fill in that end. The germline V gene encodes CDR1 LNHDA and CDR2 SQIVND (reference sequence). V gave up 6 bases and J gave up 0 bases, with 11 bases separating them. The CDR3 length is 15 residues.

The table lists this clone with a few counts. CDR3 in amino acids: CASSLIGAGNQPQHF. The DNA read from the CDR3 is TGCGCCAGCAGCTTGATAGGGGCAGGTAATCAGCCC. This chain links TRBV5-1 with TRBJ1-5; D is perhaps TRBD1 (5 bases). The CDR3 end is not reached by the read, which stops 3 residues before it; the germline J gene fills it in. Germline V gives CDR1 SGHRS, CDR2 YFSETQ. CDR3 length equals 15 residues. Trimming took 1 base from V and 4 from J, leaving 12 bases between them.

This clone was observed at least ten times. The DNA ends 3 residues before the CDR3 does, and the rest of the CDR3 is filled in from the germline J gene. This sequence joins TRBV7-3 and TRBJ2-3; 7 nucleotides line up with TRBD1. The CDR3 sequence is 15 residues long. The germline V gene has CDR1 SGHTA and CDR2 FQGTGA. Trimming removed 1 base from V and 5 bases from J; junction bases left unmatched: 6. The CDR3 reads CASSLKGGAGDTQYF. CDR3 bases read: TGTGCCAGCAGCTTAAAAGGGGGCGCGGGAGATACG.

Ten or more counts support this clone. The sequence runs out 3 residues before the end of the CDR3; the remainder is reconstructed from the germline J gene. The chain uses TRBV4-1 and TRBJ2-2; D ambiguous. Germline values: CDR1 MGHRA, CDR2 YSYEKL. This CDR3 has 13 residues. V lost 4 bases to trimming and J lost 0 bases, with 3 bases between them. The sequenced CDR3 bases are TGCGCCAGCAGCCCGTCGAACACCGGGGAG. It specifies CASSPSNTGE. In full, the CDR3 reads CASSPSNTGELFF.

In this sample, this clone turned up a few times. The read halts 3 residues ahead of the CDR3 end, with the missing end drawn from the germline J gene. The rearrangement joins TRBV6-1 to TRBJ1-2; D might be TRBD1 (5 bases). V dropped 3 bases and J dropped 3 bases, with 14 bases sitting between them. The CDR3 runs to 15 residues. The V gene's germline CDR1 is MNHNS and CDR2 SASEGT. The CDR3 spells CASSDIGQGDYGYTF. Partial CDR3 DNA: TGTGCCAGCAGTGACATCGGGCAGGGAGACTATGGC.

This clone was detected only a few times. The observed sequence ends 3 residues before the CDR3 terminus, with the missing tail filled in from the germline J gene. The rearrangement joins TRBV20-1 to TRBJ2-5, with D unclear. Per germline, CDR1 DFQATT and CDR2 SNEGSKA (reference sequence). Trimming took off 8 bases at V and 5 bases at J, with 18 bases between the two ends. The CDR3 contains 13 residues. CDR3 DNA (partial): TGCAGTCCGCTGTTGGGTATAGGGGAGACC. Its protein is CSPLLGIGET. The entire CDR3 protein reads CSPLLGIGETQYF.

The table lists this clone with a few counts. The chain's CDR3 is CAWSVPGQGGKYGYTF. The sequenced CDR3 bases are TGTGCCTGGAGTGTACCCGGACAGGGGGGGAAGTATGGC. The chain links TRBV30 to TRBJ1-2, with 10 bases lining up with TRBD1. The read ends 3 residues shy of where the CDR3 ends; the end is completed using the germline J gene. Germline values: CDR1 GTSNPN, CDR2 SVGIG (reference sequence). This CDR3 region has 16 residues. V was pared by 0 bases and J by 5 bases, with 9 bases of the junction left unmatched.

This clone appeared a few times. The read falls 3 residues short of the CDR3 end, and the missing part is taken from the germline J gene. The chain is built from TRBV19 and TRBJ2-3; the match to TRBD1 covers 11 bases. The CDR3 loop spans 14 amino acids. The V gene's germline CDR1 is LNHDA and CDR2 SQIVND (reference sequence). The CDR3 sequence is CASSGTGGSTTQYF. The DNA read from the CDR3 is TGTGCCAGTAGTGGGACAGGGGGTTCTACGACG. The complete variable domain, with remaining parts taken from reference TRBV19 and TRBJ2-3, reads DGGITQSPKYLFRKEGQNVTLSCEQNLNHDAMYWYRQDPGQGLRLIYYSQIVNDFQKGDIAEGYSVSREKKESFPLTVTSAQKNPTAFYLCASSGTGGSTTQYFGPGTRLTVL.

Of note for this clone: The sequenced fragment ends 3 residues before the CDR3 boundary, so the rest is inferred from the germline J gene. The chain combines TRBV6-2 or TRBV6-3 with TRBJ1-5; TRBD1 might be the D (6 bases). The CDR3 runs to 14 residues. Trimming stripped 4 bases from V and 0 bases from J, with 7 bases between. Germline CDR1 MNHEY, CDR2 SVGEGT. This CDR3 reads CASSLGGSNQPQHF. Partial CDR3 DNA: TGTGCCAGCAGTTTAGGGGGTAGCAATCAGCCC.

A few counts support this clone. The sequenced fragment ends 3 residues before the CDR3 boundary, so the rest is inferred from the germline J gene. The chain combines TRBV30 with TRBJ2-7, with 14 bases that match TRBD2. Trimming removed 1 base from V and 5 bases from J; junction bases left unmatched: 7. Germline assignment: CDR1 GTSNPN and CDR2 SVGIG (reference sequence). The CDR3 extends over 16 amino acids. CDR3: CAWSGLAGGPHDEQYF. The covered CDR3 bases are TGTGCCTGGAGTGGACTAGCGGGAGGGCCCCACGACGAG.

This clone was seen at least ten times. The CDR3 DNA, read in part, is TGTGCCAGCAGTCCCCCCGGCAGGGGAGGCGGCAATGAG. The encoded protein is CASSPPGRGGGNE. The full CDR3 protein reads CASSPPGRGGGNEQFF. The chain joins TRBV2 to TRBJ2-1, with D perhaps matching TRBD1 or TRBD2 (6 bases each). Read data end 3 residues before the CDR3 end; the end is taken from the germline J gene. The length of the CDR3 is 16 residues. Trimming took off 5 bases at V and 6 bases at J, with 20 bases between the two ends. Germline CDR1 reads SNHLY; CDR2 reads FYNNEI.

This clone was counted only a few times. The sequenced fragment ends 3 residues before the CDR3 boundary, so the rest is inferred from the germline J gene. The genes are TRBV19 and TRBJ1-1, with D possibly being TRBD1 (5 bases). Trimming cost V 5 bases and J 0 bases, with 13 bases left between them. The germline V gene has CDR1 LNHDA and CDR2 SQIVND (reference sequence). This CDR3 has 15 residues. The CDR3 loop reads CASSPRARVNTEAFF. Incomplete CDR3 DNA: TGTGCCAGTAGTCCCCGGGCCAGGGTGAACACTGAA.

This clone was detected ten times or more. This CDR3 reads CASSVPGQAYNEQFF. CDR3 DNA, as far as it was read: TGTGCCAGCAGCGTCCCGGGACAGGCCTACAATGAG. This sequence joins TRBV7-2 and TRBJ2-1, with 8 positions matching TRBD1. The sequenced fragment ends 3 residues before the CDR3 boundary, so the rest is inferred from the germline J gene. The CDR3 runs to 15 residues. V trimming: 5 bases; J trimming: 2 bases; junction bases outside the gene matches: 5. Germline loops: CDR1 SGHTA, CDR2 FQGNSA.

This clone has a count of ten or more. Incomplete CDR3 DNA: TGTGCCAGTAGTATCTATCGACTAGCGGTGTCCAATGAG. This translates into CASSIYRLAVSNE. The whole CDR3 region reads CASSIYRLAVSNEQFF. This chain connects TRBV19 to TRBJ2-1; 9 nucleotides match TRBD2. The read comes to an end 3 residues before the CDR3 does, leaving the germline J gene to fill in the end. Germline V lookup: CDR1 LNHDA, CDR2 SQIVND (reference sequence). V dropped 3 bases and J dropped 6; count of bases not matched to a gene: 9. The CDR3 is made up of 16 amino acids.

As to this clone: The read is 3 residues too short to cover the CDR3 end, so that end is filled in from the germline J gene. The chain links TRBV7-9 to TRBJ1-2; 9 positions match TRBD1. The V segment lost 5 bases and the J segment 7 bases; nucleotides outside the gene matches: 8. This CDR3 has 14 residues. Looked up from germline, CDR1 is SEHNR and CDR2 is FQNEAQ (reference sequence). Partial CDR3 DNA: TGTGCCAGCAGCGAAGATACAGGGGGCGGTGGC. Translated: CASSEDTGGGG. The entire CDR3 reads CASSEDTGGGGYTF.

By share, this clone counts as medium-sized. The read falls 3 residues short of the CDR3 end, and the missing part is taken from the germline J gene. The chain employs TRBV7-9 and TRBJ1-1, with D perhaps matching TRBD1 (6 bases). The CDR3 sequence is 13 residues long. V lost 4 bases and J 6 bases, leaving 12 bases between the germline ends. CDR1 and CDR2 from the germline V gene are SEHNR and FQNEAQ (reference sequence). The CDR3 spells CASSSTQGSEAFF. The sequenced part of the CDR3 DNA is TGTGCCAGCAGCTCAACACAGGGTTCTGAA. The full variable domain, in which reference TRBV7-9 and TRBJ1-1 provide the parts outside the CDR3, is DTGVSQNPRHKITKRGQNVTFRCDPISEHNRLYWYRQTLGQGPEFLTYFQNEAQLEKSRLLSDRFSAERPKGSFSTLEIQRTEQGDSAMYLCASSSTQGSEAFFGQGTRLTVV.

This clone was counted ten times or more. The read comes to an end 3 residues before the CDR3 does, leaving the germline J gene to fill in the end. The chain employs TRBV7-2 and TRBJ1-1, with unresolved D. Trimming took 2 bases from V and 1 from J, leaving 8 bases between them. Per germline, CDR1 SGHTA and CDR2 FQGNSA. The CDR3 consists of 14 residues. CDR3: CASSLPPGNTEAFF. Incomplete CDR3 DNA: TGTGCCAGCAGCTTACCCCCGGGGAACACTGAA.

This clone turned up a few times. With the read ending 3 residues before the CDR3 end, the germline J gene is used to fill in that end. V usage is TRBV19 and J usage is TRBJ1-1, with D maybe TRBD1 (5 bases). The CDR3 has 14 residues. V dropped 7 bases and J dropped 1 base, with 13 bases sitting between them. The germline V gene has CDR1 LNHDA and CDR2 SQIVND (reference sequence). CDR3 loop: CASIGRQPNTEAFF. Incomplete CDR3 DNA: TGTGCCAGTATAGGCCGACAGCCGAACACTGAA.

There are a few counts of this clone. The CDR3 extends 3 residues past the end of the read, so its final part is completed from the germline J gene. V and J are TRBV5-1 and TRBJ2-5, with D possibly matching TRBD1 (5 bases). Trimming took 5 bases from V and 5 from J, leaving 22 bases between them. The CDR3 spans 16 residues. Germline V CDR1 and CDR2: SGHRS, YFSETQ. This CDR3 is CASSLSPSGMAETQYF. Partial CDR3 DNA: TGCGCCAGCAGTTTATCGCCGTCAGGGATGGCGGAGACC.

A word on this clone: The read finishes 3 residues shy of the CDR3 end, and the germline J gene is used to complete it. V and J are TRBV30 and TRBJ1-5; 9 bases are a match to TRBD1. Trimming removed 0 bases from V and 3 bases from J; junction bases left unmatched: 6. Germline CDR1 reads GTSNPN; CDR2 reads SVGIG (reference sequence). The CDR3 totals 16 residues. CDR3 in amino acids: CAWSVGTGLTNQPQHF. The DNA read from the CDR3 is TGTGCCTGGAGTGTAGGGACAGGGCTTACCAATCAGCCC.

This clone turned up a few times. The sequence runs out 3 residues before the end of the CDR3; the remainder is reconstructed from the germline J gene. The chain couples TRBV7-3 to TRBJ1-4; tentatively, D is TRBD1 (5 bases). V was clipped by 5 bases and J by 5 bases, with 12 bases between them. CDR1 and CDR2 from the germline V gene are SGHTA and FQGTGA. The CDR3 spans 14 residues. The covered CDR3 bases are TGTGCCAGCAGCCTGCTGACAGTGAATGAAAAA. Translated: CASSLLTVNEK. The entire CDR3 protein is CASSLLTVNEKLFF. The variable domain in full, with the rest retrieved from reference TRBV7-3 and TRBJ1-4, is GAGVSQTPSNKVTEKGKYVELRCDPISGHTALYWYRQSLGQGPEFLIYFQGTGAADDSGLPNDRFFAVRPEGSVSTLKIQRTERGDSAVYLCASSLLTVNEKLFFGSGTQLSVL.

As regards this clone: The read ends 3 residues before the CDR3 terminus; that terminus is restored from the germline J gene. The chain has TRBV2 and TRBJ1-1; TRBD1 might be the D (6 bases). V lost 9 bases, J lost 3 bases, and 11 bases lay in between. Looked up from germline, CDR1 is SNHLY and CDR2 is FYNNEI. The CDR3 length is 12 residues. The sequenced part of the CDR3 DNA is TGTGCCAGTCAACAGGGATACACTGAA. Translating it yields CASQQGYTE. The full CDR3 protein is CASQQGYTEAFF.

In regard to this clone: The read terminates 3 residues ahead of where the CDR3 ends, so the germline J gene completes it. This chain links TRBV7-8 with TRBJ2-7, with TRBD1 matching over 8 bases. The CDR3 extends over 17 amino acids. V lost 0 bases and J lost 1; bases outside the gene matches: 8. CDR1 and CDR2 (germline): SGHVS, FQNEAQ. CDR3 bases read: TGTGCCAGCAGCTTAGCCTTAGGGCAGGGGGCATCCTACGAG. Its translation is CASSLALGQGASYE. The full CDR3 protein is CASSLALGQGASYEQYF.